These 13 T cell receptor beta chains were all obtained from the same sample, sequenced in a study of cytomegalovirus exposure and HLA in healthy donors. With 60 Vbeta and 13 Jbeta primers, the PCR was carried out. The protocol was immunoSEQ multiplex PCR, while the TCRdb copy is restricted to in-frame clones and leaves out a portion. Here the sample spans 120,000 or so clones, about 86% being singletons. Sequenced input: PBMCs. These TCRs come from a middle-aged woman in good health and CMV-seronegative.

The rearrangement uses TRBV10-2 and TRBJ1-5, with D perhaps TRBD1 (6 bases). The V gene lost 7 bases and the J gene lost 2 bases, with 12 bases spanning the gap. The CDR3 spans 14 residues. Germline V lookup: CDR1 WSHSY, CDR2 SAAADI. CDR3 sequence reads: CASTRPGGNQPQHF. CDR3 coding DNA: TGCGCCAGCACCCGCCCAGGGGGCAATCAGCCCCAGCATTTT.

The DNA of the CDR3 is TGTGCCAGCAGTTTAGGACTAGCGGGAGTACCCAACACCGGGGAGCTGTTTTTT. It specifies CASSLGLAGVPNTGELFF. This rearrangement joins TRBV28 to TRBJ2-2; TRBD2 matches at 13 bases. The ends lost 2 bases at V and 2 bases at J; junction bases unmatched: 5. This CDR3 region has 18 residues. Germline V lookup: CDR1 MDHEN, CDR2 SYDVKM.

This chain uses TRBV2 with TRBJ2-3; 9 bases are a match to TRBD2. V lost 5 bases and J lost 8; bases outside the gene matches: 11. The CDR3 spans 15 residues. CDR1 and CDR2 (germline): SNHLY, FYNNEI. DNA of the CDR3: TGTGCCAGCAGTCCACTAGCGGGCGGCCCCCGTACGCAGTATTTT. Protein sequence: CASSPLAGGPRTQYF.

This sequence joins TRBV19 and TRBJ1-2; perhaps TRBD1 as D (6 bases). This CDR3 is built from 14 residues. The V and J ends lost 3 bases and 4 bases respectively, with 12 bases between them. The germline gives CDR1 LNHDA, CDR2 SQIVND (reference sequence). The CDR3 spells CASSITTGSYGYTF. The CDR3 coding sequence is TGTGCCAGTAGTATTACGACAGGATCCTATGGCTACACCTTC.

V is TRBV5-6 and J is TRBJ2-7; D might be TRBD1 (5 bases). The germline V gene encodes CDR1 SGHDT and CDR2 YYEEEE. This CDR3 has 12 residues. Between the trimmed V and J ends, which lost 5 bases and 3 bases, there was a span of 9 bases. The CDR3 nucleotides read TGTGCCAGCAGTTGGGGCAGCTACGAGCAGTACTTC. Protein product: CASSWGSYEQYF.

This clone was counted between two and nine times. This chain uses TRBV28 with TRBJ1-2; no firm D call. V shed 5 bases and J shed 5 bases, with 18 bases lying between them. This CDR3 is 15 amino acids long. Germline assignment: CDR1 MDHEN and CDR2 SYDVKM. The DNA for the CDR3 is TGTGCCAGCAGTCTAACAAGGGAGCTGCTTTATGGCTACACCTTC. This gives the protein CASSLTRELLYGYTF.

The gene calls are TRBV4-3 and TRBJ1-1; D gene unclear. V shed 0 bases and J shed 1 base, with 9 bases lying between them. From germline, CDR1 is LGHNA and CDR2 YSLEER. The CDR3 totals 15 residues. The CDR3 loop reads CASSQEPYRNTEAFF. CDR3 nucleotide sequence: TGCGCCAGCAGCCAAGAGCCCTACAGGAACACTGAAGCTTTCTTT.

The rearrangement uses TRBV5-1 and TRBJ1-4; unclear D gene. The germline CDR1 and CDR2 sequences are SGHRS and YFSETQ. The CDR3 spans 15 residues. The V gene lost 3 bases and the J gene lost 0 bases, with 9 bases spanning the gap. The CDR3 protein is CASSYEAATNEKLFF. Written as DNA, the CDR3 is TGCGCCAGCAGCTACGAGGCTGCAACTAATGAAAAACTGTTTTTT. Full variable domain (missing parts from reference TRBV5-1 and TRBJ1-4): KAGVTQTPRYLIKTRGQQVTLSCSPISGHRSVSWYQQTPGQGLQFLFEYFSETQRNKGNFPGRFSGRQFSNSRSEMNVSTLELGDSALYLCASSYEAATNEKLFFGSGTQLSVL.

V usage is TRBV5-8 and J usage is TRBJ1-2; D unclear. Trimming left V 1 base short and J 3 bases short, with 7 bases between. Germline values: CDR1 SGHTS, CDR2 YDEGEE. The CDR3 contains 13 residues. The CDR3 spells CASSLQTDYGYTF. The CDR3 region has the DNA TGTGCCAGCAGCTTGCAAACAGACTATGGCTACACCTTC.

The chain joins TRBV6-6 to TRBJ2-1; 12 positions match TRBD2. V shed 2 bases and J 7 bases; nucleotides not matched to a gene: 0. The CDR3 has 14 residues. The germline V gene encodes CDR1 MNHNY and CDR2 SVGAGI (reference sequence). CDR3 sequence (DNA): TGTGCCAGCAGTTACGGGACTAGCGGGAATGAGCAGTTCTTC. This translates into CASSYGTSGNEQFF.

The chain employs TRBV29-1 and TRBJ1-1, with 7 nucleotides matching TRBD1. The CDR3 is 12 amino acids. V gave up 5 bases and J gave up 5 bases; unmatched junction bases: 5. Germline V gives CDR1 SQVTM, CDR2 ANQGSEA. This CDR3 is CSVYRGVTEAFF. The CDR3 DNA reads TGCAGCGTTTACAGGGGAGTTACTGAAGCTTTCTTT.

This clone was counted a single time. This chain links TRBV15 with TRBJ2-7; 9 bases match TRBD1. The junction had 9 bases not matched to a gene; V was cut back by 0 bases and J by 6 bases. Germline V gene lookup returns CDR1 LNHNV and CDR2 YYDKDF (reference sequence). CDR3 length: 16 amino acids. CDR3 bases: TGTGCCACCAGCAGAGATTTCGGACAGGGGTCCCGCGAGCAGTACTTC. It encodes CATSRDFGQGSREQYF. The variable domain in full, completed from reference TRBV15 and TRBJ2-7, reads DAMVIQNPRYQVTQFGKPVTLSCSQTLNHNVMYWYQQKSSQAPKLLFHYYDKDFNNEADTPDNFQSRRPNTSFCFLDIRSPGLGDTAMYLCATSRDFGQGSREQYFGPGTRLTVT.

The chain joins TRBV2 to TRBJ1-6; 7 positions match TRBD1. V trimming: 8 bases; J trimming: 6 bases; junction bases outside the gene matches: 19. CDR3 length: 18 amino acids. Germline V gene data show CDR1 as SNHLY and CDR2 as FYNNEI. In nucleotides, the CDR3 is TGTGCCAGCTTGTCGCGCCCGGACAGGTCTCTTCTTAATTCACCCCTCCACTTT. This encodes CASLSRPDRSLLNSPLHF. Variable domain in full (rest from reference TRBV2 and TRBJ1-6): EPEVTQTPSHQVTQMGQEVILRCVPISNHLYFYWYRQILGQKVEFLVSFYNNEISEKSEIFDDQFSVERPDGSNFTLKIRSTKLEDSAMYFCASLSRPDRSLLNSPLHFGNGTRLTVT.